The entry below describes one T cell receptor beta chain. It lacks a known antigen. Qualities for individual bases were not recorded, and no much larger clone is one base off. These data originate in a study of OX40 agonist ivuxolimab in advanced cancers. Study-level background: Ivuxolimab, which targeted the costimulatory receptor OX40 (CD134), was an agonistic, fully human IgG2 monoclonal antibody. Intravenous ivuxolimab was administered to patients every 2 weeks at six dose levels: 0.01, 0.1, 0.3, 1.5, 3 and 10 mg/kg. Of the roughly 54 patients in dose escalation, some 20 had hepatocellular carcinoma, some 15 had melanoma, 9 had renal cell carcinoma and 9 had head and neck cancer. A male proportion of roughly 85% and a mean age of around 60 years, ranging from roughly 23 to 85, were recorded for the dose-escalation cohort. Prior anti-PD-1, anti-PD-L1 or anti-CTLA-4 therapy was permitted, and approximately 39% of dose-escalation patients had received checkpoint inhibitors. Partial responses occurred in three dose-escalation patients: two with cutaneous melanoma and one with hepatocellular carcinoma. The point of sequencing TCRbeta in the periphery was to test whether ivuxolimab changed TCR sequence diversity and drove clonal T-cell expansion. The monotherapy dose-escalation portion (N ≈ 52 patients) of the phase I ivuxolimab trial is reported in the paper. Results the study describes overall, beyond this receptor: At doses of 0.1 to 3.0 mg/kg, clonal expansion of both CD4+ and CD8+ T cells in blood was seen between baseline and week 6. The antigen specificity of the peripheral T cells that underwent clonal expansion was not determined. Partial responders in the 0.1-3.0 mg/kg groups had among the lowest normalized peripheral clonal expansion, especially among CD8+ T cells. Low levels of normalized T-cell clonal expansion were also seen in some nonresponding patients. After ivuxolimab, expanded clones were on average more numerous among CD8+ T cells than among CD4+ T cells.

The trial excluded patients who had a history of autoimmune disease or who were on systemic immunosuppression. In every dose cohort, peripheral blood was drawn for TCR sequencing at baseline, cycle 4 day 1, and cycle 7 day 1. Samples came from an open-label, multicenter, first-in-human phase I dose-escalation trial of ivuxolimab. Adults with locally advanced or metastatic melanoma, renal cell, hepatocellular, or head and neck squamous cell carcinoma were enrolled in the trial. CD4+ and CD8+ T cells were sorted separately from peripheral blood before TCR sequencing. Sequences SQVTM (CDR1) and ANQGSEA (CDR2) are obtained from the germline V gene. The CDR3 holds 13 amino acids from the cysteine to the phenylalanine. Only the CDR3 portion is preserved as DNA: 39 bases, with reading frame beginning at the first base. Relative to germline, V is 8 bases shorter and J is 4 bases shorter, with 15 bases between their ends.

Genomic DNA was isolated from the sorted cells so that the TCRbeta CDR3 region could be sequenced. TCRbeta CDR3 regions were sequenced using the immunoSEQ Assay. TCRdb retrieved this table from immuneACCESS and kept in-frame rearrangements only. Not all clones are present; in checked studies, unresolved V genes account for under half, and no reason is known for the remainder. This sample lists approximately 79,000 clones; over 70% were detected once. Approximately 0.5% of the sample is in the top ten clones. This sequence originates from an adult with an advanced solid tumor such as melanoma, head and neck, liver or kidney cancer. The material was CD4+ or CD8+ T cells sorted from blood, obtained in a trial of the OX40 agonist ivuxolimab. The rearranged segments are TRBV29-1 and TRBJ1-5, and TRBD1 may be the D gene, going by 5 matching bases. The DNA sequence reads TGCAGCACTAGGGACGGCACAAATCAGCCCCAGCATTTT. It encodes CSTRDGTNQPQHF.